This entry lists 27 T cell receptor beta chains sequenced from one sample in a study of blood T cell repertoires in COVID-19. This table comes from immunoSEQ multiplex PCR, and its TCRdb copy is limited to in-frame clones, with some not included. The sample holds approximately 280,000 clones, 75% to 90% seen once. The sequencing sample was made of peripheral blood. The receptors derive from a man in his forties with acute or convalescent COVID-19.

The rearrangement joins TRBV5-1 to TRBJ1-2, with 8 positions matching TRBD1. CDR1 SGHRS and CDR2 YFSETQ come from the germline V gene. V shed 4 bases, J shed 3 bases, and the junction held 5 bases outside the gene matches. The CDR3 sequence is 14 residues long. The CDR3 region has the DNA TGCGCCAGCAGCCCCAGGGGGCGCGACTATGGCTACACCTTC. Its protein is CASSPRGRDYGYTF.

The chain links TRBV15 to TRBJ2-1, with D possibly TRBD1 on 6 matching bases. The germline V gene encodes CDR1 LNHNV and CDR2 YYDKDF (reference sequence). The CDR3 is 17 amino acids. V was trimmed by 4 bases and J by 0 bases, leaving 16 bases between them. In DNA form, the CDR3 reads TGTGCCACCAGCACCACCTTCAGGGGCCCCTCCTACAATGAGCAGTTCTTC. Protein sequence: CATSTTFRGPSYNEQFF. The full variable domain, rest sourced from reference TRBV15 and TRBJ2-1, is DAMVIQNPRYQVTQFGKPVTLSCSQTLNHNVMYWYQQKSSQAPKLLFHYYDKDFNNEADTPDNFQSRRPNTSFCFLDIRSPGLGDTAMYLCATSTTFRGPSYNEQFFGPGTRLTVL.

Only one count was recorded for this clone. The V gene is TRBV19, the J gene TRBJ1-1, with a weak D call TRBD1 (5 bases). The CDR3 extends over 14 amino acids. CDR1 LNHDA and CDR2 SQIVND come from the germline V gene (reference sequence). Trimming took 3 bases from V and 3 from J, leaving 11 bases between them. CDR3 loop: CASSIGGGYTEAFF. CDR3 DNA: TGTGCCAGTAGTATTGGGGGGGGATACACTGAAGCTTTCTTT. Full variable domain (rest looked up from reference TRBV19 and TRBJ1-1): DGGITQSPKYLFRKEGQNVTLSCEQNLNHDAMYWYRQDPGQGLRLIYYSQIVNDFQKGDIAEGYSVSREKKESFPLTVTSAQKNPTAFYLCASSIGGGYTEAFFGQGTRLTVV.

This sequence joins TRBV5-1 and TRBJ2-7; 11 positions agree with TRBD1. Germline CDR1 SGHRS, CDR2 YFSETQ. V shed 2 bases and J 4 bases; nucleotides not matched to a gene: 5. The CDR3 has 15 amino acids. CDR3 sequence reads: CASSFGQGAGYEQYF. The CDR3 coding sequence is TGCGCCAGCAGCTTTGGACAGGGGGCAGGATACGAGCAGTACTTC.

This rearrangement joins TRBV5-6 to TRBJ2-3, with 13 positions matching TRBD2. The germline V gene encodes CDR1 SGHDT and CDR2 YYEEEE. The CDR3 is made up of 19 amino acids. The V gene end was trimmed by 2 bases and the J gene end by 0 bases; junction bases not matched to a gene: 9. The CDR3 bases are TGTGCCAGCAGCTTTTTTTGGACTAGCGGGGGCCTTAGCACAGATACGCAGTATTTT. It translates to CASSFFWTSGGLSTDTQYF.

The J gene is TRBJ1-2, the V gene TRBV19; a possible D gene is TRBD1 (6 bases). Trimming took 5 bases from V and 4 from J, leaving 20 bases between them. The germline V gene has CDR1 LNHDA and CDR2 SQIVND (reference sequence). The length of the CDR3 is 16 residues. The CDR3 nucleotides read TGTGCCAGTAGTCTCCTGACAGGTCGATCGGGCTATGGCTACACCTTC. It specifies CASSLLTGRSGYGYTF.

The chain carries TRBV6-5 and TRBJ2-7; 8 nucleotides agree with TRBD2. The CDR3 length is 13 residues. Unmatched junction bases numbered 7, after V lost 5 bases and J lost 7 bases. The germline V gene has CDR1 MNHEY and CDR2 SVGAGI. This chain's CDR3 is CASSPPGLGEQYF. Here the CDR3 DNA reads TGTGCCAGCAGTCCGCCGGGACTAGGAGAGCAGTACTTC.

This clone appeared once. The rearrangement joins TRBV2 to TRBJ2-4, with TRBD1 identical over 9 bases. Germline lookup yields CDR1 SNHLY and CDR2 FYNNEI. Trimming took 8 bases from V and 0 from J; bases not matched to a gene: 5. The CDR3 contains 15 residues. The CDR3 bases are TGTGCCAGCTGGGGACAGGGATTAGCCAAAAACATTCAGTACTTC. It yields the protein CASWGQGLAKNIQYF.

The chain's CDR3 is CASKQRNTGELFF. The DNA of the CDR3 is TGTGCCAGCAAACAACGGAACACCGGGGAGCTGTTTTTT. V gene TRBV5-4 combines with J gene TRBJ2-2; D is unclear. CDR3 size: 13 residues. The V and J ends lost 6 bases and 1 base respectively, with 7 bases between them. Looked up from germline, CDR1 is SGHNT and CDR2 is YYREEE (reference sequence).

This rearrangement joins TRBV6-4 to TRBJ2-3; tentatively, D is TRBD2 (6 bases). Trimming took 3 bases from V and 0 from J, leaving 7 bases between them. This CDR3 region has 14 residues. Germline V gene lookup returns CDR1 MRHNA and CDR2 SNTAGT. CDR3 in DNA: TGTGCCAGCAGTGAGGCGGGGAGCACAGATACGCAGTATTTT. Its translation is CASSEAGSTDTQYF.

The chain combines TRBV5-1 with TRBJ2-7; 9 bases agree with TRBD2. V lost 4 bases, J lost 1 base, and 9 bases stayed unmatched. Germline V gene sequence: CDR1 SGHRS, CDR2 YFSETQ. This CDR3 contains 16 residues. The CDR3 nucleotides are TGCGCCAGCAGCCCTCTAGCGGGGATGCGATCCTACGAGCAGTACTTC. Translating it yields CASSPLAGMRSYEQYF.

J is TRBJ1-1 and V is TRBV18; D is unclear. Per the germline V gene, CDR1 is KGHSH and CDR2 is LQKENI. This CDR3 spans 15 amino acids. The V end was cut by 0 bases, the J end by 3 bases, with 11 bases between. The CDR3 nucleotides are TGTGCCAGCTCACCACCCCGGGATCCGGACACTGAAGCTTTCTTT. This codes for CASSPPRDPDTEAFF.

This rearrangement joins TRBV7-9 to TRBJ1-2, with D unresolved. In germline, CDR1 is SEHNR, CDR2 FQNEAQ (reference sequence). Trimming cost V 5 bases and J 3 bases, with 7 bases left between them. The CDR3 has 12 residues. CDR3 sequence: CASSPLDYGYTF. The CDR3 nucleotides read TGTGCCAGCAGCCCACTAGACTATGGCTACACCTTC.

V gene TRBV19 combines with J gene TRBJ1-3; D might be TRBD1 (6 bases). Trimming shortened V by 3 bases and J by 2 bases, and 11 bases separated the two germline ends. The germline V gene has CDR1 LNHDA and CDR2 SQIVND (reference sequence). The length of the CDR3 is 15 residues. CDR3 nucleotide sequence: TGTGCCAGTAGTATTACAGGGTCCGCTGGAAACACCATATATTTT. The encoded protein is CASSITGSAGNTIYF.

The chain carries TRBV6-1 and TRBJ1-5, with D perhaps matching TRBD1 (6 bases). The V and J ends lost 0 bases and 7 bases respectively, with 10 bases between them. The germline V gene encodes CDR1 MNHNS and CDR2 SASEGT. This CDR3 contains 14 residues. The CDR3 region has the DNA TGTGCCAGCAGTGAAGCGGGGGCTAGACAGCCCCAGCATTTT. Its translation is CASSEAGARQPQHF.

The chain combines TRBV20-1 with TRBJ2-7; 8 nucleotides line up with TRBD2. From germline, CDR1 is DFQATT and CDR2 SNEGSKA (reference sequence). The V and J ends lost 3 bases and 4 bases, in that order; junction bases with no gene match: 14. This CDR3 contains 16 residues. The CDR3 bases are TGCAGTGCTAGTACGGTAGCGGGGTCACTCGCTTACGAGCAGTACTTC. Its translation is CSASTVAGSLAYEQYF.

The chain employs TRBV15 and TRBJ1-5; no reliable D call. This CDR3 is built from 15 residues. Trimming removed 5 bases from V and 2 bases from J, with 13 bases in between. Germline V gives CDR1 LNHNV, CDR2 YYDKDF (reference sequence). CDR3 DNA: TGTGCCACCAGCCCCGGGTCAATCCGCAATCAGCCCCAGCATTTT. This translates into CATSPGSIRNQPQHF.

In DNA form, the CDR3 reads TGTGCCAGCTCGGTGGCAGGGGGCCCCTACGAGCAGTACTTC. As protein: CASSVAGGPYEQYF. V usage is TRBV18 and J usage is TRBJ2-7; TRBD1 agrees at 8 bases. From germline, CDR1 is KGHSH and CDR2 LQKENI. After removal of 6 bases from V and 2 bases from J, the junction contained 6 bases not matched to a gene. The CDR3 has 14 amino acids.

This clone was seen more than once but under ten times. The rearrangement joins TRBV11-3 to TRBJ1-6; no definite D call. This CDR3 is built from 12 residues. The germline gives CDR1 SGHNT, CDR2 YENEEA. Trimming took off 6 bases at V and 7 bases at J, with 7 bases between the two ends. The CDR3 DNA is TGTGCCAGCAGTGAGGGAAATTCACCCCTCCACTTT. This encodes CASSEGNSPLHF.

DNA for the CDR3: TGCGCCAGCAGCCAACAGGGAACAGATACGCAGTATTTT. Protein product: CASSQQGTDTQYF. J is TRBJ2-3 and V is TRBV5-1; D is possibly TRBD1 (6 bases). Trimming removed 4 bases from V and 3 bases from J, with 9 bases in between. Germline CDR1 reads SGHRS; CDR2 reads YFSETQ. CDR3 length: 13 amino acids. Based on the CDR3 plus reference TRBV5-1 and TRBJ2-3, the full variable domain is KAGVTQTPRYLIKTRGQQVTLSCSPISGHRSVSWYQQTPGQGLQFLFEYFSETQRNKGNFPGRFSGRQFSNSRSEMNVSTLELGDSALYLCASSQQGTDTQYFGPGTRLTVL.

V usage is TRBV4-2 and J usage is TRBJ1-5; D uncertain. The germline V gene has CDR1 LGHNA and CDR2 YNFKEQ. CDR3 length: 17 residues. The V and J ends lost 4 bases and 0 bases respectively, with 16 bases between them. The CDR3 sequence is CASSPGLGTDSNQPQHF. CDR3 nucleotides: TGTGCCAGCAGCCCTGGACTAGGAACGGATAGCAATCAGCCCCAGCATTTT.

The sample holds one count of this clone. The rearrangement uses TRBV10-3 and TRBJ2-6; the D gene is possibly TRBD2 (5 bases). CDR3 length: 15 residues. Germline CDR1 and CDR2: ENHRY and SYGVKD. Deletions cut 10 bases from V and 0 bases from J, with 13 bases between. CDR3 DNA: TGTGCCACTAAGGACCGGGGCTCTGGGGCCAACGTCCTGACTTTC. Amino acids: CATKDRGSGANVLTF.

This clone has more than one count but fewer than ten. The V gene is TRBV1, the J gene TRBJ1-6. TRBV1 is an annotated pseudogene. The CDR3 covers 16 residues. The DNA of the CDR3 is TGCACCAGCAGCCATCTCCGGGGGTTCTATAATTCACCCCTCCACTTT. This encodes CTSSHLRGFYNSPLHF.

This clone has just one count. The chain employs TRBV7-9 and TRBJ1-5; TRBD1 agrees at 10 bases. V dropped 1 base and J dropped 3; count of bases not matched to a gene: 9. Per germline, CDR1 SEHNR and CDR2 FQNEAQ (reference sequence). The CDR3 has 18 amino acids. Here the CDR3 reads CASSLGYSGQGPNQPQHF. CDR3 in DNA: TGTGCCAGCAGCTTAGGCTACTCGGGACAGGGGCCCAATCAGCCCCAGCATTTT.

The chain links TRBV24-1 to TRBJ2-3, with D perhaps matching TRBD2 (7 bases). V was trimmed by 5 bases and J by 0 bases, leaving 11 bases between them. Germline CDR1 KGHDR, CDR2 SFDVKD. This CDR3 has 15 amino acids. CDR3 bases: TGTGCCACCAGTGGGGGGGGCTACAGCACAGATACGCAGTATTTT. Encoded protein: CATSGGGYSTDTQYF.

In its sample, this clone was seen once. This rearrangement joins TRBV19 to TRBJ2-7; 7 nucleotides line up with TRBD1. From germline, CDR1 is LNHDA and CDR2 SQIVND (reference sequence). The CDR3 totals 12 residues. Trimming removed 11 bases from V and 1 base from J; junction bases left unmatched: 5. The CDR3 region is CASRGFSYEQYF. Here the CDR3 DNA reads TGTGCCTCCAGGGGGTTTTCCTACGAGCAGTACTTC.

The chain employs TRBV30 and TRBJ2-2, with TRBD1 identical over 9 bases. The junction had 5 bases not matched to a gene; V was cut back by 4 bases and J by 5 bases. CDR3 length equals 14 residues. Per the germline V gene, CDR1 is GTSNPN and CDR2 is SVGIG (reference sequence). This CDR3 reads CAWNGQGRTGELFF. CDR3 bases: TGTGCCTGGAACGGACAGGGGAGGACCGGGGAGCTGTTTTTT.